This T cell receptor (beta chain) stems from a study of T cells expressing NK-cell markers (dated by TCRdb to 2020 to 2022). In terms of the full investigation: In sorted CD3+CD56+NKG2C+, CD3+CD56+NKG2C- and CD3+CD56-NKG2C+ T-cell subsets from about 8 donors, TCR beta-chain repertoires were profiled. Seven of the eight sequenced donors were HCMV-seropositive and one was HCMV-seronegative. The study sequenced eight donors, all healthy volunteers chosen at random: three men and five women. Illumina HiSeq 2000/2500, MiSeq or NextSeq was used to sequence libraries as 2 x 150 bp reads. The research as a whole found: Whether the expanded NKG2C-expressing T cell clones were specific for HCMV antigens remained unclear. Those dominant clonotypes were again the most abundant among CD3+CD56-NKG2C+ cells in a handful of donors, at about 28.3-60.1%. In roughly 6 donors, the dominant CD3+CD56+NKG2C+ clonotypes were found to rank among the top 10 CD8+ clonotypes and to make up about 1.0-7.5% of CD8+ T cells.

HCMV-specific IgG was detected in serum with a commercial ELISA kit to determine HCMV serostatus. Peripheral blood mononuclear cells were isolated from blood by Ficoll density gradient centrifugation. Sequenced on an Illumina HiSeq 2000. The TCR beta cDNA libraries were made using 5'RACE template switching, a step that added both a universal primer site and unique molecular identifiers. Synthesis of cDNA was primed from the TCR beta constant segment and was followed by two consecutive PCR amplification steps. From the authors' description of their analysis: MIGEC handled demultiplexing of the reads and grouping by UMI, while MiTCR was used to assemble and quantify clonotypes. To exclude erroneous sequences, any TCR cDNA sequence not supported by at least two reads was discarded. The tcR package was used for downstream repertoire analysis, and clonotypes were matched between fractions using CDR3 nucleotide sequence together with V segment. Antigen specificity was annotated against VDJdb with VDJmatch, allowing one amino acid substitution in CDR3. The reads underwent TCRdb reprocessing, giving one record for each CDR3 protein sequence and no DNA. TCRdb, not the authors, supplied the V and J calls. The sample's table lists a count of some 340,000 distinct CDR3 sequences. Over 4% of the sample rests with the top ten.

The CDR3 runs 14 residues from the cysteine to the phenylalanine. Only the protein is available. The germline V gene (reference sequence) yields LGHDT for CDR1 and YNNKEL for CDR2. A word on this clonotype: It lacks a known antigen.

The clonotype originates from a man aged 18 to 69 in good health. The specimen was blood T cells: a sorted CD56 or NKG2C T cell subset, CD4+ or CD8+ T cells, or bulk PBMC T cells (not recorded which). The chain uses TRBV3-1 and TRBJ2-7. Here the CDR3 is given as CASSLNRFTYEQYF.